The 18 T cell receptor beta chains listed next were all sequenced from one sample in a study of beta chain features in type 1 diabetes (dated by TCRdb to about 2018). The library was obtained by the immunoSEQ multiplex PCR assay. The High Capacity cDNA Reverse Transcription Kit was used to reverse transcribe all of the isolated RNA, meaning that expressed TCRB transcripts were what got sequenced. Here the immuneACCESS table is served through TCRdb, limited to in-frame sequences with V and J called. Missing clones are a known gap in these copies; in checked studies unresolved V genes cover under half, and the rest lacks a known reason. This sample is represented by some 150,000 clones; 11% of them were singletons. The top ten constitute roughly 2% of the sample. Sequencing was carried out using central memory CD4+ T cells from blood. These receptor sequences come from a man aged 18 to 29 in good health.

The chain employs TRBV5-1 and TRBJ2-7; 10 bases map to TRBD1. The length of the CDR3 is 15 residues. CDR1 is SGHRS and CDR2 is YFSETQ in the germline V gene. V lost 1 base and J lost 3; bases outside the gene matches: 4. The CDR3 DNA is TGCGCCAGCAGCTTGTTGACAGGGGGCATCTACGAGCAGTACTTC. The encoded protein is CASSLLTGGIYEQYF.

This clone was picked up a small number of times. This rearrangement joins TRBV7-2 to TRBJ2-3; 9 nucleotides line up with TRBD1. Germline V gives CDR1 SGHTA, CDR2 FQGNSA. The V gene end was trimmed by 4 bases and the J gene end by 6 bases; junction bases not matched to a gene: 5. This CDR3 is 14 amino acids long. CDR3 loop: CASSSQGALDTQYF. CDR3 nucleotide sequence: TGTGCCAGCAGCTCACAGGGGGCTCTGGATACGCAGTATTTT.

This clone has ten or more counts. The chain uses TRBV29-1 and TRBJ2-7; D gene uncertain. Germline-derived CDR1 and CDR2 are SQVTM and ANQGSEA. CDR3 length equals 12 residues. Trimming cost V 6 bases and J 2 bases, with 11 bases left between them. This chain's CDR3 is CSVRTTAYEQYF. DNA for the CDR3: TGCAGCGTAAGGACCACAGCCTACGAGCAGTACTTC.

The chain links TRBV7-2 to TRBJ2-2; the match to TRBD1 covers 11 bases. CDR3 size: 15 residues. V lost 5 bases to trimming and J lost 4 bases; unmatched junction nucleotides: 3. Germline V gene data show CDR1 as SGHTA and CDR2 as FQGNSA. This CDR3 is CASSPGTGGTGELFF. The CDR3 nucleotides read TGTGCCAGCAGCCCCGGGACAGGGGGCACCGGGGAGCTGTTTTTT.

This clone was seen ten or more times. The sample contains more than one DNA sequence encoding this CDR3. V gene TRBV7-2 combines with J gene TRBJ2-7, with no clear D. The CDR3 has 12 amino acids. Germline CDR1 reads SGHTA; CDR2 reads FQGNSA. The V end was cut by 1 base, the J end by 3 bases, with 4 bases between. CDR3 DNA sequence: TGTGCCAGCAGCTTAGTAGGCTACGAGCAGTACTTC. Its protein product is CASSLVGYEQYF.

In this sample, this clone turned up a few times. The rearrangement links TRBV7-2 to TRBJ2-3, with 9 bases lining up with TRBD1. The V segment lost 2 bases and the J segment 1 base; nucleotides outside the gene matches: 1. The CDR3 runs 15 residues. CDR1 is SGHTA and CDR2 is FQGNSA in the germline V gene. The CDR3 loop reads CASSLRTGGTDTQYF. The CDR3 DNA sequence: TGTGCCAGCAGCTTACGGACAGGGGGCACAGATACGCAGTATTTT.

The chain recombines TRBV4-3 with TRBJ1-2, with D perhaps matching TRBD1 (6 bases). Trimming left V 0 bases short and J 2 bases short, with 13 bases between. The CDR3 extends over 16 amino acids. Per germline, CDR1 LGHNA and CDR2 YSLEER. This CDR3 reads CASSQELRQGNYGYTF. In DNA form, the CDR3 reads TGCGCCAGCAGCCAAGAATTGAGGCAGGGGAACTATGGCTACACCTTC.

The sample holds a few counts of this clone. This chain joins TRBV30 and TRBJ1-1; TRBD1 matches at 9 bases. Germline trimming cut 4 bases from V and 5 bases from J; bases unmatched to any gene: 2. This CDR3 contains 12 residues. Germline V gene data show CDR1 as GTSNPN and CDR2 as SVGIG (reference sequence). CDR3 bases: TGTGCCTGGAACAGGGGGCCAACTGAAGCTTTCTTT. Translated, it gives CAWNRGPTEAFF.

CDR3 in DNA: TGTGCCAGCAGCCCCCTGGGGGGCGGGGGGTCACCCCTCCACTTT. Protein product: CASSPLGGGGSPLHF. The chain joins TRBV7-8 to TRBJ1-6; tentatively, D is TRBD1 (6 bases). This CDR3 is 15 amino acids long. Germline CDR1 reads SGHVS; CDR2 reads FQNEAQ. With 5 bases removed from V and 10 bases from J, the gap between germline ends came to 18 bases.

This sequence joins TRBV4-1 and TRBJ2-1; D tentatively reads TRBD1 or TRBD2 (5 bases each). The length of the CDR3 is 15 residues. The V gene lost 0 bases and the J gene lost 8 bases, with 14 bases spanning the gap. The germline CDR1 and CDR2 sequences are MGHRA and YSYEKL. The CDR3 DNA is TGCGCCAGCAGCCAAGACGGGACCCCCAGGTATGAGCAGTTCTTC. As protein: CASSQDGTPRYEQFF.

Turning to this clone: This sample also contains other DNA sequences that code for the same CDR3. This chain joins TRBV27 and TRBJ1-6; D remains unclear. The germline gives CDR1 MNHEY, CDR2 SMNVEV (reference sequence). Deletions cut 4 bases from V and 4 bases from J, with 5 bases between. This CDR3 is 13 amino acids long. The CDR3 spells CASSSPYNSPLHF. CDR3 DNA: TGTGCCAGCAGTTCTCCTTATAATTCACCCCTCCACTTT.

Ten or more counts support this clone. The rearrangement uses TRBV5-4 and TRBJ1-5, with D possibly TRBD1 on 5 matching bases. The CDR3 has 14 residues. Trimming pared 2 bases from V and 4 bases from J, leaving 10 bases between. Germline V lookup: CDR1 SGHNT, CDR2 YYREEE (reference sequence). The CDR3 DNA reads TGTGCCAGCAGCTTTGGAAGGGGAAATCAGCCCCAGCATTTT. Amino acids: CASSFGRGNQPQHF.

The gene calls are TRBV4-3 and TRBJ2-7; perhaps TRBD1 as D (6 bases). The germline gives CDR1 LGHNA, CDR2 YSLEER. Trimming took off 6 bases at V and 7 bases at J, with 19 bases between the two ends. The CDR3 totals 14 residues. CDR3 in DNA: TGCGCCAGCAGTTCGGGACACGGTGATGTGGAGCAGTACTTC. This translates into CASSSGHGDVEQYF.

In this sample, this clone turned up a few times. This rearrangement joins TRBV7-9 to TRBJ2-1, with D perhaps TRBD1 (5 bases). Germline V gene sequence: CDR1 SEHNR, CDR2 FQNEAQ (reference sequence). CDR3 length: 14 amino acids. V was pared by 7 bases and J by 5 bases, with 15 bases between. The CDR3 DNA follows: TGTGCCAGCATTCAGGTGGGGCTCCACAATGAGCAGTTCTTC. This gives the protein CASIQVGLHNEQFF.

The J gene is TRBJ2-7, the V gene TRBV7-8, with unresolved D. The CDR3 is made up of 12 amino acids. V lost 6 bases to trimming and J lost 3 bases, with 9 bases between them. Germline lookup yields CDR1 SGHVS and CDR2 FQNEAQ. In DNA, the CDR3 is TGTGCCAGCAGTTTTAGGTTCTACGAGCAGTACTTC. It is translated as CASSFRFYEQYF.

For this clone: With a much larger clone just one base away, this may be a read error. This chain joins TRBV29-1 and TRBJ2-7; 14 nucleotides match TRBD2. V gave up 6 bases and J gave up 1 base; unmatched junction bases: 8. This CDR3 region has 16 residues. CDR1 and CDR2 from the germline V gene are SQVTM and ANQGSEA. CDR3 amino acids: CSVAGTSGSRSYEQYF. CDR3 sequence (DNA): TGCAGCGTCGCCGGGACTAGCGGGAGTAGGTCCTACGAGCAGTACTTC.

This chain connects TRBV27 to TRBJ1-1, with D maybe TRBD1 (6 bases). CDR1 is MNHEY and CDR2 is SMNVEV in the germline V gene (reference sequence). The CDR3 covers 15 residues. Deletions cut 6 bases from V and 4 bases from J, with 18 bases between. CDR3 sequence reads: CASRGVQGRFTEAFF. The CDR3 DNA reads TGTGCCAGCAGAGGCGTACAGGGTCGATTCACTGAAGCTTTCTTT.

This clone was found a few times. The genes are TRBV29-1 and TRBJ1-2; 9 bases agree with TRBD1. V shed 7 bases and J 2 bases; nucleotides not matched to a gene: 5. The length of the CDR3 is 13 residues. Germline V CDR1 and CDR2: SQVTM, ANQGSEA. The CDR3 protein is CSAGQGINYGYTF. DNA of the CDR3: TGCAGCGCGGGACAGGGAATCAACTATGGCTACACCTTC.